This T cell receptor (beta chain) was documented in a study of technical replicates of blood from a few donors. Method: immunoSEQ multiplex PCR; TCRdb's copy keeps in-frame clones and lacks some. The sample has around 62,000 clones, approximately 97% seen once; the top ten hold more than 0.25%. The germline CDR1 and CDR2 sequences are LNHDA and SQIVND (reference sequence). The CDR3 extends over 13 amino acids. V shed 1 base and J shed 6 bases, with 10 bases lying between them. The chain uses TRBV19 and TRBJ2-7; TRBD1 is a possible D gene (5 bases). The TCR comes from a human donor in good health. The sequenced material came from T cells isolated from PBMCs. Written as DNA, the CDR3 is TGTGCCAGTAGTATAGCCAGGGCCACCGAGCAGTACTTC. It translates to CASSIARATEQYF. The full variable domain, rest sourced from reference TRBV19 and TRBJ2-7, is DGGITQSPKYLFRKEGQNVTLSCEQNLNHDAMYWYRQDPGQGLRLIYYSQIVNDFQKGDIAEGYSVSREKKESFPLTVTSAQKNPTAFYLCASSIARATEQYFGPGTRLTVT.